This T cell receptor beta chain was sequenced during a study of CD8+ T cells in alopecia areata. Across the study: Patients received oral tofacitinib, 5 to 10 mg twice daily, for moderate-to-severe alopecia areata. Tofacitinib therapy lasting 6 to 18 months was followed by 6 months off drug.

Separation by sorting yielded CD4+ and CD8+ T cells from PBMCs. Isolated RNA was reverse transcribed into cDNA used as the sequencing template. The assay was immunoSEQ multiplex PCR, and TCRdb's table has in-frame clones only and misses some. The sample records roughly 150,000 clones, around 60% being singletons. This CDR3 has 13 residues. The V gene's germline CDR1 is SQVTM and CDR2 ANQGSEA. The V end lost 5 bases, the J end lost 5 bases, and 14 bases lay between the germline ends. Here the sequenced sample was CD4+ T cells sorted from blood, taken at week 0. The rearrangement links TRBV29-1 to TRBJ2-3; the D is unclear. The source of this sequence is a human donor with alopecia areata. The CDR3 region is CSVFRSGLDTQYF. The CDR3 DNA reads TGCAGCGTTTTCCGATCCGGGTTAGATACGCAGTATTTT.